This T cell receptor (beta chain) derives from a study of blood T cell repertoires in COVID-19. Participants spanned ages roughly 18 to 95 years and resided in over 20 US areas. Exposed study participants had met a COVID-19 case within 2 weeks before entry. Methods used by the authors: Nucleated cell number was recorded as an estimate derived from reference gene primer amplification. Only in-frame clones appear in the TCRdb table, and some are missing; sequencing was by immunoSEQ multiplex PCR. V, J and clone size are those of that table, while D and trimming were read from the DNA. The sample lists some 270,000 clones; roughly 81% were seen once. Trimming cost V 4 bases and J 7 bases; bases outside gene matches: 5. Germline V gene data show CDR1 as SGHKS and CDR2 as YYEKEE (reference sequence). This CDR3 contains 13 residues.

The chain combines TRBV5-5 with TRBJ1-2, with 9 bases identical to TRBD1. Specimen: PBMCs or T cells enriched from blood (not recorded which). This clonotype originated in a woman aged 45-65 years who had been exposed to COVID-19. The CDR3 spells CASSQGQGFGYTF. The CDR3 DNA reads as TGTGCCAGCAGCCAAGGACAGGGGTTTGGCTACACCTTC.